A selection of T cell receptor beta chains follows, all from one sample in a study of control samples from healthy donors and cancer patients. Sequenced by immunoSEQ multiplex PCR; TCRdb stores in-frame clones only, minus some. The table shows 93,000 or so clones, with 75% to 90% occurring only once. Sequenced material: PBMCs. These receptors were taken from a man aged 55 to 70 with lung cancer. Each CDR3 is given with its conserved first and last residue. The D gene is left open where the match is weak. Expanded clones are given a class, and other clones once, few, many or no size at all.

CASSLEVEAGPAFF,TGTGCCAGCAGCTTAGAAGTTGAGGCGGGTCCAGCTTTCTTT,-,-,14,TRBV7-8,TRBJ1-1
CASSYSDITEAFF,TGTGCCAGCAGTTACTCGGACATCACTGAAGCTTTCTTT,-,-,13,TRBV6-5,TRBJ1-1
CASSERAQETQYF,TGTGCCAGCAGCGAACGGGCCCAAGAGACCCAGTACTTC,once,-,13,TRBV11-2,TRBJ2-5
CASSQVAGNYGYTF,TGTGCCAGCAGCCAAGTTGCAGGGAACTATGGCTACACCTTC,-,-,14,TRBV3-1/TRBV3-2,TRBJ1-2
CASSLHNEQFF,TGTGCCAGCAGTTTACACAATGAGCAGTTCTTC,-,-,11,TRBV12-3/TRBV12-4,TRBJ2-1
CASSQDHGRQVNYGYTF,TGCGCCAGCAGCCAAGATCACGGTCGACAGGTGAACTATGGCTACACCTTC,-,-,17,TRBV4-1,TRBJ1-2
CASSQGQYAHQPQHF,TGTGCCAGCAGCCAAGGACAGTATGCCCATCAGCCCCAGCATTTT,-,-,15,TRBV7-9,TRBJ1-5
CASSPVWISGANVLTF,TGTGCCAGCTCTCCAGTGTGGATCTCTGGGGCCAACGTCCTGACTTTC,-,-,16,TRBV18,TRBJ2-6
CASSLSGSQETQYF,TGTGCCAGCAGCTTGTCAGGCAGTCAAGAGACCCAGTACTTC,few,-,14,TRBV5-4,TRBJ2-5
CASSQEATGGYSNQPQHF,TGTGCCAGCAGCCAAGAGGCGACAGGGGGGTATAGCAATCAGCCCCAGCATTTT,-,TRBD1,18,TRBV3-1/TRBV3-2,TRBJ1-5
CASSLARAVVPDTQYF,TGTGCCAGCAGCTTAGCGCGGGCGGTTGTGCCAGATACGCAGTATTTT,-,-,16,TRBV7-9,TRBJ2-3